These T cell receptor beta chains were read from a single sample in a study of graft-versus-host responses after intestinal transplantation. Their target antigens are unknown. Measured with immunoSEQ multiplex PCR; TCRdb has only the in-frame clones, and not every one. The sample has about 93,000 clones, around 93% seen once. This sample comprised unstimulated CD8+ T cells sorted from spleen or lymph node cells, obtained before intestinal transplant. The receptor set was obtained from a human donor who received an intestinal transplant. Each CDR3 is given with its conserved first and last residue. Fields, in order: D gene, clone size, V gene, J gene, CDR3 protein, CDR3 DNA. The D gene is left open where the match is weak. Only some rows state a clone size, as once, few, many or a class for expanded clones.

TRBD1	.	TRBV30	TRBJ1-5	CAWCQQGGQPQHF	TGTGCCTGGTGTCAACAGGGGGGGCAGCCCCAGCATTTT
.	.	TRBV7-2	TRBJ2-7	CASSLLAPSSYEQYF	TGTGCCAGCAGCTTATTAGCGCCTAGCTCCTACGAGCAGTACTTC
.	.	TRBV7-9	TRBJ2-7	CASSLVQEGSYEQYF	TGTGCCAGCAGCTTAGTTCAGGAGGGGAGCTACGAGCAGTACTTC
.	.	TRBV18	TRBJ2-3	CASSPRWPPGTDTQYF	TGTGCCAGCTCACCACGGTGGCCCCCCGGCACAGATACGCAGTATTTT
TRBD2	.	TRBV19	TRBJ2-7	CASSAVAGPYEQYF	TGTGCCAGTAGTGCTGTAGCGGGCCCCTACGAGCAGTACTTC
.	.	TRBV4-3	TRBJ2-7	CASSQDTGGLSYEQYF	TGCGCCAGCAGCCAAGACACGGGGGGCCTCTCCTACGAGCAGTACTTC
TRBD1	once	TRBV28	TRBJ2-2	CASSLLPGQGTAGELFF	TGTGCCAGCAGTTTATTACCGGGACAGGGTACGGCCGGGGAGCTGTTTTTT
.	.	TRBV5-1	TRBJ2-7	CASSPKGSYEQYF	TGCGCCAGCAGTCCTAAGGGGTCCTACGAGCAGTACTTC
TRBD2	.	TRBV7-9	TRBJ2-1	CASSLIHSGDYNEQFF	TGTGCCAGCAGCTTAATTCATAGCGGGGATTACAATGAGCAGTTCTTC
.	.	TRBV5-6	TRBJ1-4	CASSLDVGYGTYEKLFF	TGTGCCAGCAGCTTAGACGTTGGGTATGGGACTTATGAAAAACTGTTTTTT
TRBD1	.	TRBV27	TRBJ2-7	CASSPTLTGNYEQYF	TGTGCCAGCAGTCCTACGTTGACAGGGAACTACGAGCAGTACTTC
.	.	TRBV29-1	TRBJ2-5	CSVASRRGARLSIQYF	TGCAGCGTTGCCAGCCGCCGGGGGGCCCGACTATCGATCCAGTACTTC
TRBD1	.	TRBV7-9	TRBJ1-1	CASSATTGLVTEAFF	TGTGCCAGCAGCGCGACGACAGGGTTGGTCACTGAAGCTTTCTTT
.	.	TRBV7-7	TRBJ1-1	CASSSDWNTEAFF	TGTGCCAGCAGCTCCGACTGGAACACTGAAGCTTTCTTT
TRBD2	.	TRBV30	TRBJ2-2	CAWSSRGRDTGELFF	TGTGCCTGGAGTAGTCGAGGGAGGGACACCGGGGAGCTGTTTTTT
TRBD2	.	TRBV7-6	TRBJ2-7	CASSLAGASGIPTYEQYF	TGTGCCAGCAGCTTAGCTGGGGCTAGCGGGATCCCGACCTACGAGCAGTACTTC
TRBD1	.	TRBV5-1	TRBJ2-7	CASSPGDRESYEQYF	TGCGCCAGCAGCCCGGGGGACAGGGAATCCTACGAGCAGTACTTC
TRBD2	once	TRBV9	TRBJ2-7	CASSVGGGGNEQYF	TGTGCCAGCAGCGTAGGCGGGGGGGGCAACGAGCAGTACTTC
TRBD1	.	TRBV9	TRBJ1-1	CASSAGDRGRFENTEAFF	TGTGCCAGCAGCGCCGGGGACAGGGGTCGTTTTGAGAACACTGAAGCTTTCTTT
TRBD1	few	TRBV19	TRBJ1-1	CASSAWTGEDRNTEAFF	TGTGCCAGTAGTGCCTGGACAGGGGAGGATCGAAACACTGAAGCTTTCTTT
.	.	TRBV11-2	TRBJ1-2	CASSLEGSGGLHYGYTF	TGTGCCAGCAGCTTAGAAGGGTCGGGGGGGCTGCACTATGGCTACACCTTC
.	.	TRBV27	TRBJ1-2	CASSFSLDYGYTF	TGTGCCAGCAGTTTCTCTTTAGACTATGGCTACACCTTC
TRBD1	once	TRBV28	TRBJ1-6	CASSYGQGVYSPLHF	TGTGCCAGCAGTTACGGACAGGGGGTTTATTCACCCCTCCACTTT